This T cell receptor (beta chain) was observed in a study of blood T cells in healthy people across ages. Study background: There was about one barcoded beta molecule captured by template switching per two T cells.

Through a sample-barcoded 5' primer and a J-beta primer mix, a second PCR was run for roughly 6 to 12 cycles. From the 5' RACE reads, TCRdb called clonotypes with MiXCR, one entry per CDR3 protein. The data show approximately 600,000 distinct CDR3 sequences, under 65% seen once. The length of the CDR3 is 15 residues. With 6 bases removed from V and 0 bases from J, the gap between germline ends came to 14 bases. V usage is TRBV12-3 or TRBV12-4 and J usage is TRBJ1-2; TRBD1 is a possible D gene (6 bases). The sequence came from a man aged 60 to 75 in good health. The material sequenced was blood. The CDR3 sequence: CASSRGGETNYGYTF. The CDR3 coding sequence is TGTGCCAGCAGCCGTGGGGGCGAAACTAACTATGGCTACACCTTC.